The 10 T cell receptor beta chains below come from one sample, sequenced in a study of CD8 T cells in ankylosing spondylitis. TCRdb itself ran the 5' RACE reads through MiXCR, one entry per CDR3 protein. The data hold approximately 290,000 distinct CDR3 sequences, with around 20% observed a single time. Sequences were obtained from blood, either unsorted or a sorted T cell fraction (not recorded which). Every receptor here comes from a female donor with ankylosing spondylitis or in good health (not recorded which).

This clonotype was seen more than once but under ten times. This chain uses TRBV20-1 with TRBJ2-1, with 9 bases fitting TRBD2. This CDR3 spans 16 amino acids. V was clipped by 2 bases and J by 3 bases; unmatched bases: 8. Germline V lookup: CDR1 DFQATT, CDR2 SNEGSKA (reference sequence). CDR3 bases: TGCAGTGCTAGAAAAATAGCGGGAGCGGGCTACAATGAGCAGTTCTTC. Its protein product is CSARKIAGAGYNEQFF.

The rearrangement uses TRBV20-1 and TRBJ1-1; a weak D match, TRBD1 (5 bases). V was trimmed by 4 bases and J by 10 bases, leaving 13 bases between them. Germline V CDR1 and CDR2: DFQATT, SNEGSKA (reference sequence). The CDR3 runs 11 residues. CDR3 protein: CSATLVGGAFF. The CDR3 DNA reads TGCAGTGCTACCTTAGTGGGGGGAGCTTTCTTT.

The chain joins TRBV29-1 to TRBJ2-3; no clear D gene. The ends were cut back, 1 base at V and 4 bases at J, with 3 bases in the middle. There are 11 residues in the CDR3. Germline V gives CDR1 SQVTM, CDR2 ANQGSEA. The CDR3 DNA sequence: TGCAGCGTTGAAGGCGCAGATACGCAGTATTTT. Its translation: CSVEGADTQYF.

This chain connects TRBV7-2 to TRBJ2-1; 10 positions match TRBD2. J was trimmed by 7 bases and V by 5 bases; bases with no gene match: 8. The CDR3 covers 15 residues. The germline V gene encodes CDR1 SGHTA and CDR2 FQGNSA. The CDR3 region has the DNA TGTGCCAGCAGCGACCCGACTAGCGGGCGGAATGAGCAGTTCTTC. Translation: CASSDPTSGRNEQFF.

The chain is built from TRBV24-1 and TRBJ2-3, with 10 nucleotides matching TRBD2. With V trimmed by 0 bases and J by 5 bases, 4 bases remained unmatched. Germline CDR1 and CDR2: KGHDR and SFDVKD. The length of the CDR3 is 16 residues. CDR3 residues: CATSDLRGTSVDTQYF. For the CDR3, the DNA is TGTGCCACCAGTGATTTGCGAGGGACTAGCGTAGATACGCAGTATTTT.

The J gene is TRBJ2-6, the V gene TRBV7-9, with TRBD2 as a possible D gene (5 bases). V was pared by 5 bases and J by 0 bases, with 11 bases between. The CDR3 contains 16 residues. The germline CDR1 and CDR2 sequences are SEHNR and FQNEAQ (reference sequence). CDR3 sequence: CASSREGYSGANVLTF. CDR3 coding DNA: TGTGCCAGCAGCCGAGAGGGATACTCTGGGGCCAACGTCCTGACTTTC.

The chain uses TRBV7-2 and TRBJ2-1; D tentatively reads TRBD1 or TRBD2 (5 bases each). Germline V gives CDR1 SGHTA, CDR2 FQGNSA. The CDR3 is 16 amino acids. V shed 3 bases and J shed 4 bases, with 16 bases lying between them. Here the CDR3 reads CASSFPGRNSYNEQFF. The CDR3 region has the DNA TGTGCCAGCAGCTTTCCGGGGCGGAATTCTTACAATGAGCAGTTCTTC.

The CDR3 DNA follows: TGTGCCAGCAGCAGTGGGGGGTATCAGCCCCAGCATTTT. This translates into CASSSGGYQPQHF. The gene calls are TRBV7-9 and TRBJ1-5; D might be TRBD1 (5 bases). The length of the CDR3 is 13 residues. V dropped 5 bases and J dropped 5 bases, with 10 bases sitting between them. Germline CDR1 reads SEHNR; CDR2 reads FQNEAQ (reference sequence).

The chain couples TRBV5-1 to TRBJ2-7, with TRBD1 identical over 9 bases. In germline, CDR1 is SGHRS, CDR2 YFSETQ. The CDR3 is 15 residues long. Losses at the gene ends were 6 bases for V and 3 bases for J; bases not matched to a gene: 10. The CDR3 loop reads CASKRTGTGIYEQYF. CDR3 coding DNA: TGCGCCAGCAAGCGGACCGGGACAGGGATCTACGAGCAGTACTTC.

The chain joins TRBV5-1 to TRBJ2-5, with 11 bases that match TRBD1. There are 15 residues in the CDR3. After removal of 3 bases from V and 5 bases from J, the junction contained 6 bases not matched to a gene. Germline-derived CDR1 and CDR2 are SGHRS and YFSETQ. The CDR3 is CASSYRTGGGETQYF. DNA of the CDR3: TGCGCCAGCAGCTACAGGACAGGGGGCGGTGAGACCCAGTACTTC. Full variable domain (missing parts from reference TRBV5-1 and TRBJ2-5): KAGVTQTPRYLIKTRGQQVTLSCSPISGHRSVSWYQQTPGQGLQFLFEYFSETQRNKGNFPGRFSGRQFSNSRSEMNVSTLELGDSALYLCASSYRTGGGETQYFGPGTRLLVL.